This TCR beta chain was captured in a study of blood T cell repertoires in COVID-19. Whole-study context: Samples of COVID-19 (acute and convalescent) were obtained from the United States, Italy and Spain.

Per the authors' pipeline: Reference gene primer amplification in the assay estimated nucleated cell counts. TCRdb's copy holds only in-frame clones and misses some; the assay was immunoSEQ multiplex PCR. The V and J calls and the clone size are those of that table, but D and trimming were determined from the DNA. The sample carries 100,000 to 120,000 clones, more than 70% recorded once. The CDR3 covers 15 residues. V lost 6 bases and J lost 3, with 18 bases in between. CDR1 and CDR2 (germline): MNHEY, SVGAGI. The sample comprised peripheral blood. The TCR was taken from a woman aged 60 to 75 with COVID-19, enrolled during active disease. The chain carries TRBV6-5 and TRBJ2-7; a weak D match, TRBD2 (6 bases). The CDR3 nucleotides are TGTGCCAGCAGACCGCGGGACCGACCCAACTACGAGCAGTACTTC. Its protein product is CASRPRDRPNYEQYF.